The 28 T cell receptor beta chains below come from one sample, sequenced in a study of blood T cells in healthy people across ages. Using a J-beta primer mix together with a sample-barcoded 5' primer, a second PCR was run for 7 to 11 cycles. TCRdb independently ran MiXCR on the 5' RACE reads; one entry per CDR3 protein. The data contain 700,000 or so distinct CDR3 sequences, approximately 21% of them singletons. Sequencing was carried out using blood. The receptors come from a man aged 65 to 85 in good health.

The chain employs TRBV27 and TRBJ1-5; unclear D gene. The CDR3 contains 15 residues. Germline CDR1 reads MNHEY; CDR2 reads SMNVEV (reference sequence). The V and J ends lost 0 bases and 3 bases respectively, with 9 bases between them. CDR3 loop: CASSLSSGYNQPQHF. Here the CDR3 DNA reads TGTGCCAGCAGTTTATCGTCGGGCTACAATCAGCCCCAGCATTTT.

This clonotype turned up a few times. This sequence joins TRBV12-3 or TRBV12-4 and TRBJ2-6; D is perhaps TRBD1 (6 bases). The V gene lost 6 bases and the J gene lost 1 base, with 16 bases spanning the gap. The CDR3 sequence is 17 residues long. CDR3 loop: CASRQGHHLSGANVLTF. The CDR3 nucleotides are TGTGCCAGCAGGCAGGGACACCACCTTTCTGGGGCCAACGTCCTGACTTTC.

The genes are TRBV7-3 and TRBJ2-3; TRBD2 matches at 9 bases. Germline V lookup: CDR1 SGHTA, CDR2 FQGTGA. V trimming: 5 bases; J trimming: 3 bases; junction bases outside the gene matches: 9. This CDR3 has 16 amino acids. The CDR3 sequence: CASSPLGSGRTDTQYF. The CDR3 DNA reads TGTGCCAGCAGCCCTTTGGGAAGCGGGAGGACAGATACGCAGTATTTT.

This clonotype was observed many times. The V call is TRBV20-1, the J call TRBJ1-2; 10 bases agree with TRBD1. Germline CDR1 is DFQATT and CDR2 is SNEGSKA (reference sequence). The CDR3 consists of 12 residues. The CDR3 DNA reads TGCAGCACCGGACAGGGGGAAGGGGGCTACACCTTC. Amino acid sequence: CSTGQGEGGYTF.

This clonotype has just a few counts. The V gene is TRBV20-1, the J gene TRBJ2-5; D is ambiguous. The CDR3 spans 12 residues. Trimming cost V 3 bases and J 4 bases, with 9 bases left between them. Germline V gene data show CDR1 as DFQATT and CDR2 as SNEGSKA (reference sequence). The CDR3 nucleotides are TGCAGTGCTAGCGACGACTCAGAGACCCAGTACTTC. Its translation: CSASDDSETQYF.

As for this clonotype: A junction end diverges from the germline sequence, so it may reflect a read error. The chain uses TRBV18 and TRBJ2-3; the D is unclear. Germline loops: CDR1 KGHSH, CDR2 LQKENI. There are 17 residues in the CDR3. Here the CDR3 reads CACSPPWSRFGSDTQYF. The DNA of the CDR3 is TGTGCCTGCTCACCACCGTGGTCGCGTTTCGGGTCAGATACGCAGTATTTT.

The chain joins TRBV29-1 to TRBJ2-1; 9 bases are shared with TRBD2. Per germline, CDR1 SQVTM and CDR2 ANQGSEA. This CDR3 is built from 13 residues. The V gene end was trimmed by 6 bases and the J gene end by 9 bases; junction bases not matched to a gene: 9. The CDR3 DNA follows: TGCAGCGTAAACCGCAGACTAGCGGTTGAGCAGTTCTTC. Its protein product is CSVNRRLAVEQFF.

J is TRBJ1-1 and V is TRBV6-5; TRBD1 is a possible D gene (5 bases). V was pared by 10 bases and J by 5 bases, with 11 bases between. CDR3 length: 11 amino acids. Germline CDR1 is MNHEY and CDR2 is SVGAGI. CDR3 nucleotide sequence: TGTGCCACCACCAGGGATACTGAAGCTTTCTTT. Its protein is CATTRDTEAFF.

This chain connects TRBV6-5 to TRBJ1-1; D not resolved. The CDR3 is 17 amino acids. Germline CDR1 is MNHEY and CDR2 is SVGAGI. Trimming removed 0 bases from V and 3 bases from J, with 17 bases in between. CDR3 bases: TGTGCCAGCAGTTACTCGAGTGGTGAACTTTCGGACACTGAAGCTTTCTTT. Residues: CASSYSSGELSDTEAFF.

J is TRBJ1-5 and V is TRBV7-8; 7 nucleotides align to TRBD1. Germline V gene sequence: CDR1 SGHVS, CDR2 FQNEAQ. Unmatched junction bases numbered 12, after V lost 4 bases and J lost 3 bases. The CDR3 is 17 amino acids. CDR3 nucleotide sequence: TGTGCCAGCAGCTCGTACAGAATGGGACAGAACAATCAGCCCCAGCATTTT. Protein: CASSSYRMGQNNQPQHF. Full variable domain (rest looked up from reference TRBV7-8 and TRBJ1-5): GAGVSQSPRYKVAKRGQDVALRCDPISGHVSLFWYQQALGQGPEFLTYFQNEAQLDKSGLPSDRFFAERPEGSVSTLKIQRTQQEDSAVYLCASSSYRMGQNNQPQHFGDGTRLSIL.

This clonotype was seen a few times. This chain links TRBV7-2 with TRBJ2-5; tentative D call: TRBD1 (6 bases). The closer fit of TRBJ2-7 to the DNA end suggests the J call may be wrong. Germline V gene lookup returns CDR1 SGHTA and CDR2 FQGNSA. There are 14 residues in the CDR3. Here the CDR3 DNA reads TGTACCAGCAGCATTAGTCGGGACATCTACGAGCAGTACTTC. Encoded protein: CTSSISRDIYEQYF.

This clonotype was observed a handful of times. The J gene is TRBJ1-1, the V gene TRBV12-3 or TRBV12-4; 7 nucleotides line up with TRBD1. The CDR3 runs 13 residues. V dropped 5 bases and J dropped 5; count of bases not matched to a gene: 5. CDR3 region: CASSADRETEAFF. The CDR3 DNA follows: TGTGCCAGCAGTGCAGACAGGGAGACTGAAGCTTTCTTT.

V usage is TRBV7-2 and J usage is TRBJ2-1; 10 bases fit TRBD1. The CDR3 length is 14 residues. Germline lookup yields CDR1 SGHTA and CDR2 FQGNSA. V lost 2 bases to trimming and J lost 9 bases; unmatched junction nucleotides: 4. CDR3 bases: TGTGCCAGCAGCTTAAGGACAGGGGGGGGTGAGCAGTTCTTC. This codes for CASSLRTGGGEQFF.

A few counts support this clonotype. The rearrangement links TRBV28 to TRBJ1-6; TRBD1 might be the D (6 bases). The CDR3 contains 15 residues. Trimming removed 6 bases at V and 6 bases at J, with 15 bases between. Germline V gene data show CDR1 as MDHEN and CDR2 as SYDVKM. CDR3 sequence (DNA): TGTGCCAGCAGCACCCGCGGGACACTTAATTCACCCCTCCACTTT. This gives the protein CASSTRGTLNSPLHF.

This rearrangement joins TRBV14 to TRBJ1-4, with D possibly being TRBD1 (6 bases). V lost 5 bases to trimming and J lost 3 bases, with 13 bases between them. The CDR3 is 15 residues long. CDR1 SGHDN and CDR2 FVKESK come from the germline V gene. CDR3 in DNA: TGTGCCAGCAGCACACAGGGTTTGTCTAATGAAAAACTGTTTTTT. Translation gives CASSTQGLSNEKLFF.

Only a few counts were recorded for this clonotype. The chain couples TRBV7-2 to TRBJ2-3, with TRBD2 identical over 8 bases. Germline V gives CDR1 SGHTA, CDR2 FQGNSA. The V gene end was trimmed by 0 bases and the J gene end by 2 bases; junction bases not matched to a gene: 4. This CDR3 is built from 16 residues. Written as DNA, the CDR3 is TGTGCCAGCAGCTTAGCGGCGGGGGGCCTCACAGATACGCAGTATTTT. This gives the protein CASSLAAGGLTDTQYF.

In its sample, this clonotype was seen a few times. The chain carries TRBV7-9 and TRBJ1-2, with 11 nucleotides matching TRBD1. The germline gives CDR1 SEHNR, CDR2 FQNEAQ (reference sequence). CDR3 length: 15 amino acids. Unmatched junction bases numbered 4, after V lost 0 bases and J lost 7 bases. The CDR3 loop is CASSLADRGRVGYTF. The CDR3 DNA reads TGTGCCAGCAGCTTAGCGGACAGGGGGCGGGTTGGCTACACCTTC.

This clonotype was seen only a few times. V usage is TRBV28 and J usage is TRBJ2-3; 11 bases are a match to TRBD2. Per germline, CDR1 MDHEN and CDR2 SYDVKM. Trimming removed 4 bases from V and 3 bases from J; junction bases left unmatched: 6. The CDR3 runs to 16 residues. DNA of the CDR3: TGTGCCAGCAGTTCCTCGGGACTAGCGGAGACAGATACGCAGTATTTT. Amino acids: CASSSSGLAETDTQYF.

This chain joins TRBV29-1 and TRBJ2-5, with a possible D match to TRBD2 (7 bases). The length of the CDR3 is 12 residues. The germline V gene has CDR1 SQVTM and CDR2 ANQGSEA. Trimming shortened V by 4 bases and J by 8 bases, and 14 bases separated the two germline ends. The CDR3 is CSVGGGGDTQYF. CDR3 nucleotides: TGCAGCGTTGGAGGGGGGGGAGATACCCAGTACTTC.

In its sample, this clonotype was seen many times. The V and J genes are TRBV6-5 and TRBJ2-3; 10 bases fit TRBD2. CDR1 MNHEY and CDR2 SVGAGI come from the germline V gene. This CDR3 comprises 19 residues. The trim removed 0 bases at V and 2 bases at J, leaving 11 bases unmatched. DNA of the CDR3: TGTGCCAGCAGTTACTCGGCCGTAATTAGCGGGGGGACCACAGATACGCAGTATTTT. This sequence encodes CASSYSAVISGGTTDTQYF.

In its sample, this clonotype was seen a few times. The V and J genes are TRBV4-2 and TRBJ2-1; 11 bases agree with TRBD2. Gene TRBJ2-7 matches the end of the DNA better, so the J call may be wrong. This CDR3 comprises 15 residues. Germline V CDR1 and CDR2: LGHNA, YNFKEQ. CDR3 DNA sequence: TGTGCCAGCAGCCTACCTCTAGCGGGGGGAAGTGAGCAGTACTTC. It translates to CASSLPLAGGSEQYF.

The sample holds a few counts of this clonotype. The gene calls are TRBV28 and TRBJ2-1; TRBD2 agrees at 9 bases. With the DNA end fitting TRBJ2-5 better, the J assignment may be wrong. Germline-derived CDR1 and CDR2 are MDHEN and SYDVKM. This CDR3 comprises 15 residues. The DNA of the CDR3 is TGTGCCAGCAGTTTATTGGCGGGGGGGCCTGAGACCCAGTACTTC. Its protein is CASSLLAGGPETQYF.

This clonotype was counted only a few times. The rearrangement joins TRBV29-1 to TRBJ1-1; D may be TRBD1 (6 bases). The germline CDR1 and CDR2 sequences are SQVTM and ANQGSEA. The V and J ends lost 3 bases and 5 bases respectively, with 16 bases between them. This CDR3 region has 14 residues. The CDR3 DNA reads as TGCAGCGTTGAGGGTCAGGGGCGGAGGACTGAAGCTTTCTTT. Amino acids: CSVEGQGRRTEAFF.

This clonotype was seen a few times. CDR3 DNA: TGCAGTGCTAGAGATCTGGGACTAGCGGGAGTTTGGGAGACCCAGTACTTC. Encoded protein: CSARDLGLAGVWETQYF. This chain connects TRBV20-1 to TRBJ2-5; 14 bases fit TRBD2. V shed 0 bases and J 5 bases; nucleotides not matched to a gene: 8. CDR1 and CDR2 (germline): DFQATT, SNEGSKA (reference sequence). CDR3 size: 17 residues.

A few counts support this clonotype. The V gene is TRBV9, the J gene TRBJ2-5; D gene ambiguous. Germline assignment: CDR1 SGDLS and CDR2 YYNGEE. This CDR3 has 12 residues. The germline V and J ends were trimmed by 0 bases and 5 bases, with 5 bases remaining between them. The CDR3 loop reads CASSVGWETQYF. The DNA of the CDR3 is TGTGCCAGCAGCGTAGGGTGGGAGACCCAGTACTTC.

This clonotype came up a few times. V and J are TRBV6-2 or TRBV6-3 and TRBJ1-3; 7 bases fit TRBD1. Germline V gene lookup returns CDR1 MNHEY and CDR2 SVGEGT. The length of the CDR3 is 14 residues. Trimming took 6 bases from V and 2 from J; bases not matched to a gene: 4. The CDR3 DNA is TGTGCCAGCAGACCCGGGACAGCTGGAAACACCATATATTTT. As protein: CASRPGTAGNTIYF.

The chain has TRBV12-3 or TRBV12-4 and TRBJ1-5; TRBD1 aligns across 7 bases. V lost 6 bases to trimming and J lost 8 bases; unmatched junction nucleotides: 10. The CDR3 covers 14 residues. The chain's CDR3 is CASSQGQAGKPQHF. The CDR3 DNA reads TGTGCCAGCAGCCAAGGACAGGCCGGTAAGCCCCAGCATTTT.

V is TRBV4-3 and J is TRBJ2-5; possible D gene TRBD2, 5 bases. The V gene lost 0 bases and the J gene lost 7 bases, with 12 bases spanning the gap. Germline-derived CDR1 and CDR2 are LGHNA and YSLEER. The CDR3 is made up of 14 amino acids. The CDR3 DNA reads TGCGCCAGCAGCCAAGATACCCCAAGCGGGACCCAGTACTTC. Amino acid sequence: CASSQDTPSGTQYF.